This passage covers 11 T cell receptor beta chains from one sample sequenced in a study of regulatory T cells in long-lasting Graves disease. HTBI primers from iRepertoire and Arm-PCR of CDR3 regions yielded the TCR beta libraries. TCRdb reprocessed the multiplex PCR reads via MiXCR and lists one record per CDR3 protein. This table holds about 420,000 distinct CDR3 sequences, 20% to 30% found once. Time point: persistent/refractory GD, antithyroid drugs over 5 years with positive TRAb. RNA from PBMCs was the source of the TCR library. This specimen was peripheral blood mononuclear cells (PBMCs), taken when the disease was refractory, from a patient treated with antithyroid drugs. Receptors were obtained from a female donor with Graves disease.

Ten or more counts support this clonotype. The rearrangement uses TRBV29-1 and TRBJ1-2; TRBD1 is a possible D gene (6 bases). This CDR3 has 16 residues. Deletions cut 4 bases from V and 6 bases from J, with 24 bases between. The germline CDR1 and CDR2 sequences are SQVTM and ANQGSEA. The CDR3 region is CSVVNTGTKIFDGYTF. The DNA of the CDR3 is TGCAGCGTTGTTAATACCGGGACAAAGATATTTGATGGCTACACCTTC. Full variable domain (rest looked up from reference TRBV29-1 and TRBJ1-2): SAVISQKPSRDICQRGTSLTIQCQVDSQVTMMFWYRQQPGQSLTLIATANQGSEATYESGFVIDKFPISRPNLTFSTLTVSNMSPEDSSIYLCSVVNTGTKIFDGYTFGSGTRLTVV.

This clonotype came up a few times. This rearrangement joins TRBV7-3 to TRBJ2-3; 10 bases are a match to TRBD2. V was pared by 0 bases and J by 1 base, with 7 bases of the junction left unmatched. The CDR3 consists of 18 residues. Germline lookup yields CDR1 SGHTA and CDR2 FQGTGA. The CDR3, as DNA: TGTGCCAGCAGCTTAACTAGCGGGAGGTGGGTCGGCACAGATACGCAGTATTTT. Translated: CASSLTSGRWVGTDTQYF.

This clonotype was seen at least ten times. This chain uses TRBV7-2 with TRBJ1-4; D may be TRBD1 (5 bases). Germline V gives CDR1 SGHTA, CDR2 FQGNSA. The V and J ends lost 3 bases and 0 bases respectively, with 11 bases between them. This CDR3 is built from 16 residues. CDR3 nucleotide sequence: TGTGCCAGCAGCTTTACCTCAGGGACAACTAATGAAAAACTGTTTTTT. This codes for CASSFTSGTTNEKLFF. The entire variable domain, with the rest obtained from reference TRBV7-2 and TRBJ1-4, is as follows: GAGVSQSPSNKVTEKGKDVELRCDPISGHTALYWYRQSLGQGLEFLIYFQGNSAPDKSGLPSDRFSAERTGGSVSTLTIQRTQQEDSAVYLCASSFTSGTTNEKLFFGSGTQLSVL.

The rearrangement links TRBV30 to TRBJ2-2, with a tentative D call TRBD2 (6 bases). CDR3 length: 14 amino acids. V was shortened by 5 bases and J by 0 bases, with 10 bases between the two germline ends. CDR1 and CDR2 from the germline V gene are GTSNPN and SVGIG (reference sequence). The CDR3 loop reads CAWGAGANTGELFF. CDR3 coding DNA: TGTGCCTGGGGAGCGGGCGCGAACACCGGGGAGCTGTTTTTT. The full variable domain, its missing parts supplied by reference TRBV30 and TRBJ2-2, is SQTIHQWPATLVQPVGSPLSLECTVEGTSNPNLYWYRQAAGRGLQLLFYSVGIGQISSEVPQNLSASRPQDRQFILSSKKLLLSDSGFYLCAWGAGANTGELFFGEGSRLTVL.

This clonotype was detected ten times or more. This chain links TRBV2 with TRBJ1-1; D is ambiguous. Germline CDR1 reads SNHLY; CDR2 reads FYNNEI. V lost 6 bases and J 1 base, leaving 6 bases between the germline ends. The length of the CDR3 is 12 residues. Here the CDR3 DNA reads TGTGCCAGCAGCCCCTGGAACACTGAAGCTTTCTTT. Translation: CASSPWNTEAFF.

The rearrangement links TRBV20-1 to TRBJ2-4; D remains ambiguous. CDR1 is DFQATT and CDR2 is SNEGSKA in the germline V gene (reference sequence). The CDR3 sequence is 13 residues long. The CDR3 DNA follows: TGCAATGCCGGACGGCCGGGCGTAAACATTCAGTACTTC. Translated: CNAGRPGVNIQYF.

The chain has TRBV20-1 and TRBJ2-7; unclear D gene. The germline gives CDR1 DFQATT, CDR2 SNEGSKA (reference sequence). Trimming took 2 bases from V and 1 from J, leaving 9 bases between them. The CDR3 extends over 13 amino acids. CDR3 amino acids: CSARRQASYEQYF. DNA of the CDR3: TGCAGTGCTAGAAGGCAGGCATCCTACGAGCAGTACTTC.

Only a few counts were recorded for this clonotype. This rearrangement joins TRBV10-3 to TRBJ1-1; 8 bases are shared with TRBD1. CDR1 and CDR2 (germline): ENHRY, SYGVKD. With 5 bases clipped from V and 1 base from J, the junction kept 3 bases outside the gene matches. There are 14 residues in the CDR3. In DNA, the CDR3 is TGTGCCATCAGTCCCGACAGGGGGAACACTGAAGCTTTCTTT. It specifies CAISPDRGNTEAFF.

The chain recombines TRBV6-1 with TRBJ2-2; D unresolved. The CDR3 length is 13 residues. Germline V gene sequence: CDR1 MNHNS, CDR2 SASEGT. V lost 7 bases, J lost 5 bases, and 11 bases lay in between. The CDR3 sequence: CASTETPTGELFF. The CDR3 DNA is TGTGCCAGCACCGAGACACCTACCGGGGAGCTGTTTTTT.

The chain couples TRBV7-3 to TRBJ2-3; 7 bases align to TRBD2. With 4 bases clipped from V and 3 bases from J, the junction kept 4 bases outside the gene matches. CDR1 SGHTA and CDR2 FQGTGA come from the germline V gene. The CDR3 runs to 14 residues. CDR3 sequence reads: CASSSQAGTDTQYF. The DNA for the CDR3 is TGTGCCAGCAGCTCCCAAGCGGGGACAGATACGCAGTATTTT.

This chain uses TRBV5-6 with TRBJ1-2; 8 bases are a match to TRBD1. Per germline, CDR1 SGHDT and CDR2 YYEEEE. This CDR3 is built from 14 residues. The V segment lost 0 bases and the J segment 7 bases; nucleotides outside the gene matches: 5. CDR3 coding DNA: TGTGCCAGCAGCTTGGCCGGGCAGGGGGCTGGCTACACCTTC. Translating it yields CASSLAGQGAGYTF.